Below are 25 T cell receptor beta chains sequenced from a single sample in a study of neurological immune-mediated disorders. TCRdb analysed the 5' RACE reads with MiXCR anew, one entry per CDR3 protein. The sample holds approximately 74,000 distinct CDR3 sequences, roughly 10% seen once. Sequences were obtained from PBMCs. The receptors derive from a man aged 45-65 years in good health.

V is TRBV20-1 and J is TRBJ2-1; perhaps TRBD2 as D (5 bases). This CDR3 is built from 15 residues. V was shortened by 4 bases and J by 6 bases, with 19 bases between the two germline ends. Germline V gene sequence: CDR1 DFQATT, CDR2 SNEGSKA (reference sequence). The CDR3 nucleotides are TGCAGTGCTACTTCAACTAGATTCTTATCCAATGAGCAGTTCTTC. Translation gives CSATSTRFLSNEQFF.

This clonotype has a count of ten or more. V is TRBV7-2 and J is TRBJ2-1; 11 bases fit TRBD1. Germline loops: CDR1 SGHTA, CDR2 FQGNSA. V gave up 5 bases and J gave up 8 bases; unmatched junction bases: 8. The CDR3 consists of 15 residues. The DNA of the CDR3 is TGTGCCAGCAGCCCTAGGACAGGGGGCAGGGATGAGCAGTTCTTC. Translating gives CASSPRTGGRDEQFF.

There are many counts of this clonotype. The chain links TRBV5-1 to TRBJ2-2, with 7 nucleotides matching TRBD1. Trimming at V came to 4 bases and at J to 6 bases, leaving 24 bases not matched to a gene. The CDR3 consists of 20 residues. CDR1 SGHRS and CDR2 YFSETQ come from the germline V gene. CDR3 sequence: CASSLKGSPVQTGPAGELFF. The DNA of the CDR3 is TGCGCCAGCAGCCTGAAAGGGTCCCCAGTCCAGACAGGGCCTGCCGGGGAGCTGTTTTTT.

This clonotype showed up many times. The chain employs TRBV6-1 and TRBJ1-5; D is unresolved. The germline gives CDR1 MNHNS, CDR2 SASEGT. CDR3 length: 15 residues. V gave up 2 bases and J gave up 0 bases, with 8 bases separating them. CDR3 protein: CASSEQLNSNQPQHF. Here the CDR3 DNA reads TGTGCCAGCAGTGAACAGCTTAATAGCAATCAGCCCCAGCATTTT.

This clonotype has ten or more counts. The chain carries TRBV6-1 and TRBJ2-7; 7 bases are a match to TRBD1. The CDR3 contains 16 residues. V was pared by 4 bases and J by 0 bases, with 9 bases of the junction left unmatched. In germline, CDR1 is MNHNS, CDR2 SASEGT. In DNA form, the CDR3 reads TGTGCCAGCAGTGGGGGGTTCACAGGGGCCTCCTACGAGCAGTACTTC. This translates into CASSGGFTGASYEQYF.

This clonotype was picked up many times. This chain connects TRBV3-1 to TRBJ2-7; 8 nucleotides agree with TRBD1. The CDR3 length is 15 residues. Germline V gene sequence: CDR1 LGHDT, CDR2 YNNKEL (reference sequence). V gave up 4 bases and J gave up 2 bases; unmatched junction bases: 7. The CDR3 sequence: CASSPIGQGAYEQYF. DNA for the CDR3: TGTGCCAGCAGCCCGATCGGACAGGGTGCCTACGAGCAGTACTTC.

There are many counts of this clonotype. The V call is TRBV6-2 or TRBV6-3, the J call TRBJ2-1; D gene ambiguous. The CDR3 contains 13 residues. Germline V gene sequence: CDR1 MNHEY, CDR2 SVGEGT. V lost 4 bases and J 10 bases, leaving 14 bases between the germline ends. CDR3: CASSSHLLREQFF. Here the CDR3 DNA reads TGTGCCAGCAGTTCCCACCTACTACGAGAGCAGTTCTTC.

This clonotype was detected ten times or more. The chain recombines TRBV6-4 with TRBJ2-7, with 7 bases matching TRBD1. There are 15 residues in the CDR3. In germline, CDR1 is MRHNA, CDR2 SNTAGT. The junction had 9 bases not matched to a gene; V was cut back by 6 bases and J by 1 base. The CDR3 DNA reads as TGTGCCAGCAGCGCCTACCCGGGACAGTCCTACGAGCAGTACTTC. Translation gives CASSAYPGQSYEQYF.

The chain is built from TRBV12-3 or TRBV12-4 and TRBJ2-3; TRBD1 aligns across 7 bases. This CDR3 contains 14 residues. V shed 6 bases and J 4 bases; nucleotides not matched to a gene: 7. CDR3 amino acids: CASRPIGGSDTQYF. CDR3 DNA sequence: TGTGCCAGCAGGCCGATAGGGGGCTCAGATACGCAGTATTTT.

The sample holds many counts of this clonotype. The chain employs TRBV18 and TRBJ2-1; TRBD2 matches at 7 bases. Germline CDR1 and CDR2: KGHSH and LQKENI. The CDR3 spans 15 residues. V lost 2 bases, J lost 10 bases, and 11 bases stayed unmatched. For the CDR3, the DNA is TGTGCCAGCTCACCAGGAAACCTTGGCGGGGGAGAGCAGTTCTTC. This codes for CASSPGNLGGGEQFF.

This clonotype was seen at least ten times. The CDR3 DNA sequence: TGTGCCAGCAGCCGGGGGGGCTTAGCGGGAGTGTCAGATACGCAGTATTTT. As protein: CASSRGGLAGVSDTQYF. This rearrangement joins TRBV6-5 to TRBJ2-3; TRBD2 matches 9 bases. The germline gives CDR1 MNHEY, CDR2 SVGAGI. J was trimmed by 4 bases and V by 6 bases; bases with no gene match: 14. The CDR3 has 17 residues.

The sample holds many counts of this clonotype. This chain connects TRBV12-3 or TRBV12-4 to TRBJ1-5; D call uncertain. V was pared by 4 bases and J by 9 bases, with 22 bases between. The CDR3 sequence is 16 residues long. The CDR3 reads CASSSSDRARIVPQHF. CDR3 bases: TGTGCCAGCAGTTCATCGGACCGGGCTCGGATCGTGCCCCAGCATTTT.

V is TRBV3-1 and J is TRBJ1-4; no clear D. The V gene lost 0 bases and the J gene lost 7 bases, with 9 bases spanning the gap. The CDR3 runs 14 residues. CDR1 and CDR2 (germline): LGHDT, YNNKEL (reference sequence). This CDR3 is CASSQDVKSEKLFF. The CDR3 DNA reads as TGTGCCAGCAGCCAAGATGTAAAGAGTGAAAAACTGTTTTTT.

The CDR3 coding sequence is TGCGCCAGCAGCTCTCGGGACAGGGGAATCAATGAGCAGTTCTTC. The encoded protein is CASSSRDRGINEQFF. This chain uses TRBV4-1 with TRBJ2-1; 10 positions agree with TRBD1. The V segment lost 5 bases and the J segment 6 bases; nucleotides outside the gene matches: 7. The CDR3 has 15 residues. CDR1 is MGHRA, CDR2 YSYEKL, per germline.

This clonotype was detected ten times or more. This rearrangement joins TRBV5-6 to TRBJ2-1; D unresolved. The CDR3 is made up of 15 amino acids. CDR1 and CDR2 (germline): SGHDT, YYEEEE. V shed 4 bases and J shed 2 bases, with 13 bases lying between them. The CDR3 DNA reads TGTGCCAGCAGCCCGGTTGGGGATACCTACAATGAGCAGTTCTTC. This gives the protein CASSPVGDTYNEQFF.

This clonotype was counted many times. This chain uses TRBV29-1 with TRBJ2-2, with 9 bases identical to TRBD1. Germline V gene sequence: CDR1 SQVTM, CDR2 ANQGSEA. The CDR3 is 13 amino acids. Germline trimming cut 7 bases from V and 5 bases from J; bases unmatched to any gene: 5. In nucleotides, the CDR3 is TGCAGCGGGGGACAGGGAAGGACCGGGGAGCTGTTTTTT. Translated, it gives CSGGQGRTGELFF.

This clonotype has at least ten counts. The chain links TRBV6-1 to TRBJ2-5, with D maybe TRBD2 (6 bases). This CDR3 comprises 16 residues. The germline CDR1 and CDR2 sequences are MNHNS and SASEGT. Trimming cost V 4 bases and J 1 base, with 16 bases left between them. The DNA of the CDR3 is TGTGCCAGCAGTGGGAGGGTGGGGGGTCCCCAAGAGACCCAGTACTTC. It is translated as CASSGRVGGPQETQYF.

This clonotype was detected only a few times. The rearrangement links TRBV7-2 to TRBJ2-1; 8 nucleotides line up with TRBD2. From germline, CDR1 is SGHTA and CDR2 FQGNSA. J gave up 4 bases and V 5 bases, and 10 bases lay outside the gene matches. The CDR3 totals 16 residues. The CDR3 reads CASSPASGPQYNEQFF. The CDR3 DNA reads as TGTGCCAGCAGCCCGGCTAGCGGGCCCCAATACAATGAGCAGTTCTTC.

This clonotype was observed many times. The chain combines TRBV28 with TRBJ1-2; D is undetermined. The CDR3 covers 12 residues. V was pared by 7 bases and J by 3 bases, with 9 bases between. The germline V gene encodes CDR1 MDHEN and CDR2 SYDVKM. CDR3 sequence: CASISRDYGYTF. The CDR3 coding sequence is TGTGCCAGCATTTCCCGGGACTATGGCTACACCTTC.

This clonotype came up many times. The J gene is TRBJ2-1, the V gene TRBV24-1, with 9 bases aligning to TRBD1. Germline V lookup: CDR1 KGHDR, CDR2 SFDVKD. J lost 6 bases, V lost 3 bases, and 5 bases had no gene match. The CDR3 length is 15 residues. In DNA form, the CDR3 reads TGTGCCACCAGTGATGCCGGGACAGGGCGCAATGAGCAGTTCTTC. It codes for CATSDAGTGRNEQFF.

This clonotype was counted at least ten times. This chain joins TRBV15 and TRBJ2-1; 11 bases are shared with TRBD2. The CDR3 has 17 amino acids. V gave up 1 base and J gave up 4 bases; unmatched junction bases: 6. CDR1 is LNHNV and CDR2 is YYDKDF in the germline V gene (reference sequence). This CDR3 reads CATSRGLAGLTYNEQFF. For the CDR3, the DNA is TGTGCCACCAGCAGAGGACTAGCGGGACTAACTTACAATGAGCAGTTCTTC.

This clonotype was counted ten times or more. V is TRBV7-9 and J is TRBJ2-5; weak D call: TRBD1 (6 bases). The V end lost 3 bases, the J end lost 9 bases, and 14 bases lay between the germline ends. Looked up from germline, CDR1 is SEHNR and CDR2 is FQNEAQ (reference sequence). This CDR3 is 13 amino acids long. The CDR3 here is CASSFGQQTPQYF. Here the CDR3 DNA reads TGTGCCAGCAGCTTCGGACAGCAAACGCCCCAGTACTTC. Drawing the rest from reference TRBV7-9 and TRBJ2-5, the complete variable domain is DTGVSQNPRHKITKRGQNVTFRCDPISEHNRLYWYRQTLGQGPEFLTYFQNEAQLEKSRLLSDRFSAERPKGSFSTLEIQRTEQGDSAMYLCASSFGQQTPQYFGPGTRLLVL.

At least ten counts were recorded for this clonotype. The chain uses TRBV20-1 and TRBJ2-7; 8 bases match TRBD2. The CDR3 is 15 residues long. V shed 0 bases, J shed 4 bases, and the junction held 8 bases outside the gene matches. Germline CDR1 reads DFQATT; CDR2 reads SNEGSKA (reference sequence). As DNA, the CDR3 is TGCAGTGCTAGAGATCTCTGGAGCGGGAGTTACGAGCAGTACTTC. Amino acids: CSARDLWSGSYEQYF.

This clonotype appeared many times. The chain uses TRBV7-6 and TRBJ2-3; 7 bases fit TRBD2. V shed 4 bases, J shed 3 bases, and the junction held 7 bases outside the gene matches. This CDR3 has 15 amino acids. CDR1 is SGHVS and CDR2 is FNYEAQ in the germline V gene. The CDR3 DNA reads as TGTGCCAGCAGCTCAAGGGTCGGGGGGACAGATACGCAGTATTTT. Amino acids: CASSSRVGGTDTQYF.

This clonotype was observed many times. The chain carries TRBV5-1 and TRBJ2-7; D might be TRBD1 (6 bases). This CDR3 is 13 amino acids long. Trimming left V 4 bases short and J 4 bases short, with 12 bases between. CDR1 is SGHRS and CDR2 is YFSETQ in the germline V gene. The CDR3 loop is CASSHRDPYEQYF. The CDR3 region has the DNA TGCGCCAGCAGCCACAGGGACCCTTACGAGCAGTACTTC.